These 22 T cell receptor beta chains were all obtained from the same sample, sequenced in a study of T-cell reconstitution after alpha-beta-depleted transplantation in children. A TCRbeta library incorporating unique molecular identifiers was prepared. In TCRdb, the PCR reads were re-called with MiXCR into one record per CDR3 protein. The sample gives 450,000 to 700,000 distinct CDR3 sequences, 25% to 30% of which show up once; less than 40% is in the top ten. Here the sequenced sample was PBMCs, taken before TCRalphabeta/CD19-depleted stem cell transplant. The source of these receptors is a boy younger than two with Wiskott-Aldrich syndrome, due to receive a stem cell transplant.

This clonotype occurred a few times. The chain's CDR3 is CASSLEDRGRQPQHF. In DNA form, the CDR3 reads TGTGCCAGCAGCTTAGAGGACAGGGGGCGTCAGCCCCAGCATTTT. This chain uses TRBV7-2 with TRBJ1-5, with 11 positions matching TRBD1. Germline assignment: CDR1 SGHTA and CDR2 FQGNSA. The junction had 2 bases not matched to a gene; V was cut back by 1 base and J by 6 bases. The CDR3 consists of 15 residues.

V gene TRBV20-1 combines with J gene TRBJ1-6; TRBD1 is a possible D gene (5 bases). Germline CDR1 is DFQATT and CDR2 is SNEGSKA (reference sequence). The ends were cut back, 5 bases at V and 7 bases at J, with 15 bases in the middle. The CDR3 is made up of 14 amino acids. This CDR3 is CSARGPGPNSPLHF. The CDR3 DNA sequence: TGCAGTGCTCGAGGCCCGGGGCCGAATTCACCCCTCCACTTT.

The chain recombines TRBV12-3 or TRBV12-4 with TRBJ2-5; D is tentatively TRBD1 or TRBD2 (5 bases each). V lost 2 bases and J 5 bases, leaving 12 bases between the germline ends. CDR3 length: 14 residues. The CDR3 loop is CASSLTGWGETQYF. CDR3 DNA: TGTGCCAGCAGTTTAACAGGTTGGGGGGAGACCCAGTACTTC.

In its sample, this clonotype was seen a few times. The chain employs TRBV11-1 and TRBJ2-7; 11 nucleotides agree with TRBD2. V shed 6 bases, J shed 3 bases, and the junction held 7 bases outside the gene matches. This CDR3 is built from 15 residues. The germline V gene encodes CDR1 SGHAT and CDR2 FQDESV (reference sequence). The CDR3 DNA is TGTGCCAGCAGGAGCCTCGGGACTAGCGGCTACGAGCAGTACTTC. Its protein product is CASRSLGTSGYEQYF.

The chain is built from TRBV28 and TRBJ2-1; 7 positions agree with TRBD1. The CDR3 is 16 amino acids. CDR1 MDHEN and CDR2 SYDVKM come from the germline V gene. Trimming cost V 5 bases and J 5 bases; bases outside gene matches: 12. This chain's CDR3 is CASSTLLDRMDNEQFF. The CDR3 DNA sequence: TGTGCCAGCAGTACACTCTTGGACAGGATGGACAATGAGCAGTTCTTC.

The chain employs TRBV5-1 and TRBJ2-7; 8 bases map to TRBD1. The CDR3 has 13 residues. Looked up from germline, CDR1 is SGHRS and CDR2 is YFSETQ. With 0 bases clipped from V and 6 bases from J, the junction kept 2 bases outside the gene matches. CDR3 sequence reads: CASSLGGQGEQYF. In DNA, the CDR3 is TGCGCCAGCAGCTTGGGAGGACAGGGCGAGCAGTACTTC.

V usage is TRBV11-2 and J usage is TRBJ2-2; D remains ambiguous. The CDR3 covers 13 residues. Trimming took 5 bases from V and 6 from J, leaving 10 bases between them. The germline V gene encodes CDR1 SGHAT and CDR2 FQNNGV. The CDR3 DNA is TGTGCCAGCAGCCCTGAGAGAGCCGGGGAGCTGTTTTTT. It is translated as CASSPERAGELFF.

This chain joins TRBV5-1 and TRBJ2-7, with D unresolved. Trimming removed 0 bases from V and 7 bases from J, with 5 bases in between. CDR1 and CDR2 (germline): SGHRS, YFSETQ. The CDR3 consists of 11 residues. The CDR3: CASSLGEEQYF. The CDR3 DNA is TGCGCCAGCAGCTTGGGGGAAGAGCAGTACTTC.

V gene TRBV2 combines with J gene TRBJ2-1; 11 positions agree with TRBD2. The germline V gene encodes CDR1 SNHLY and CDR2 FYNNEI. The CDR3 runs 14 residues. V trimming: 4 bases; J trimming: 15 bases; junction bases outside the gene matches: 11. The CDR3 DNA is TGTGCCAGCAGTGGGGCTAGCGGGAGGCCCGACGGGTTCTTC. This encodes CASSGASGRPDGFF.

The chain is built from TRBV6-5 and TRBJ2-2; tentative D call: TRBD1 (5 bases). The length of the CDR3 is 16 residues. Germline CDR1 MNHEY, CDR2 SVGAGI. V was pared by 1 base and J by 4 bases, with 13 bases between. This CDR3 reads CASSYLGAEITGELFF. The CDR3 region has the DNA TGTGCCAGCAGTTACTTAGGGGCAGAGATCACCGGGGAGCTGTTTTTT.

The chain links TRBV20-1 to TRBJ2-1; 8 bases line up with TRBD2. Germline CDR1 DFQATT, CDR2 SNEGSKA (reference sequence). The CDR3 totals 12 residues. The J segment lost 6 bases and the V segment lost 6 bases, leaving 4 bases of the junction unmatched. In DNA, the CDR3 is TGCAGTGCCACTAGCGGAGCCAATGAGCAGTTCTTC. Translation gives CSATSGANEQFF.

The rearrangement links TRBV12-3 or TRBV12-4 to TRBJ1-2, with D possibly matching TRBD1 (6 bases). This CDR3 contains 13 residues. V lost 4 bases, J lost 4 bases, and 10 bases lay in between. The CDR3 region is CASSSQGIYGYTF. CDR3 nucleotide sequence: TGTGCCAGCAGTTCCCAGGGGATCTATGGCTACACCTTC.

This clonotype has a handful of counts. The genes are TRBV30 and TRBJ1-1; 7 nucleotides line up with TRBD1. The germline CDR1 and CDR2 sequences are GTSNPN and SVGIG (reference sequence). The CDR3 consists of 13 residues. J was trimmed by 3 bases and V by 5 bases; bases with no gene match: 6. Written as DNA, the CDR3 is TGTGCCTGGCGACAGGGCCGGGACACTGAAGCTTTCTTT. Translated: CAWRQGRDTEAFF.

J is TRBJ1-1 and V is TRBV13, with a possible D match to TRBD1 (5 bases). The V end lost 6 bases, the J end lost 5 bases, and 7 bases lay between the germline ends. The germline V gene has CDR1 PRHDT and CDR2 FYEKMQ (reference sequence). CDR3 length equals 11 residues. CDR3 amino acids: CASRRTTEAFF. CDR3 in DNA: TGTGCCAGCAGACGGACAACTGAAGCTTTCTTT.

V gene TRBV28 combines with J gene TRBJ2-1; 15 nucleotides line up with TRBD2. The CDR3 is 16 amino acids. The junction had 9 bases not matched to a gene; V was cut back by 5 bases and J by 10 bases. CDR1 is MDHEN, CDR2 SYDVKM, per germline. Written as DNA, the CDR3 is TGTGCCAGCAGTCCTACCGGGACTAGCGGGAGGAAAGAGCAGTTCTTC. Protein product: CASSPTGTSGRKEQFF.

In this sample, this clonotype turned up a few times. The CDR3 here is CASSGGLTDLSYEQYF. In DNA, the CDR3 is TGTGCCAGCTCCGGGGGATTGACCGATCTCTCCTACGAGCAGTACTTC. The chain is built from TRBV6-1 and TRBJ2-7, with a tentative D call TRBD2 (6 bases). V dropped 8 bases and J dropped 0 bases, with 20 bases sitting between them. This CDR3 has 16 amino acids. Germline CDR1 reads MNHNS; CDR2 reads SASEGT.

This clonotype was observed a handful of times. The chain carries TRBV5-1 and TRBJ2-7; possible D gene TRBD2, 5 bases. Trimming pared 2 bases from V and 0 bases from J, leaving 6 bases between. From germline, CDR1 is SGHRS and CDR2 YFSETQ. This CDR3 spans 13 amino acids. CDR3: CASSFGISYEQYF. CDR3 nucleotides: TGCGCCAGCAGCTTCGGGATCTCCTACGAGCAGTACTTC.

A few counts support this clonotype. The V call is TRBV25-1, the J call TRBJ2-1; TRBD2 agrees at 12 bases. CDR3 length: 16 amino acids. Germline CDR1 is MGHDK and CDR2 is SYGVNS. The V and J ends lost 2 bases and 4 bases, in that order; junction bases with no gene match: 3. The CDR3: CASSEGLAGWYNEQFF. The CDR3 DNA follows: TGTGCCAGCAGTGAAGGACTAGCGGGATGGTACAATGAGCAGTTCTTC.

The chain recombines TRBV5-1 with TRBJ2-1; 13 bases fit TRBD2. V was clipped by 5 bases and J by 2 bases; unmatched bases: 4. CDR1 and CDR2 from the germline V gene are SGHRS and YFSETQ. There are 16 residues in the CDR3. As DNA, the CDR3 is TGCGCCAGCAGGAACGGACTAGCGGGGGCCTACAATGAGCAGTTCTTC. Its translation: CASRNGLAGAYNEQFF.

The chain employs TRBV5-1 and TRBJ2-3, with 8 nucleotides matching TRBD2. Germline V CDR1 and CDR2: SGHRS, YFSETQ. This CDR3 comprises 15 residues. Germline trimming cut 4 bases from V and 1 base from J; bases unmatched to any gene: 5. In DNA form, the CDR3 reads TGCGCCAGCAGCGGACTAGCCTCCGGCACAGATACGCAGTATTTT. Its translation is CASSGLASGTDTQYF.

The sample holds a few counts of this clonotype. CDR3 DNA sequence: TGCAGCGTCGAGAGGCGGGAGACCCAGTACTTC. Encoded protein: CSVERRETQYF. The chain uses TRBV29-1 and TRBJ2-5; the D is unclear. This CDR3 has 11 residues. CDR1 and CDR2 (germline): SQVTM, ANQGSEA. Trimming removed 6 bases at V and 5 bases at J, with 10 bases between.

V and J are TRBV7-9 and TRBJ1-1; D is perhaps TRBD1 (5 bases). The CDR3 totals 14 residues. Trimming took off 1 base at V and 4 bases at J, with 10 bases between the two ends. Germline-derived CDR1 and CDR2 are SEHNR and FQNEAQ (reference sequence). CDR3 protein: CASSLVGATTEAFF. The DNA for the CDR3 is TGTGCCAGCAGCTTAGTAGGGGCAACCACTGAAGCTTTCTTT.